The rows below give T cell receptor beta chains drawn from one sample of a study of radiation and T cells in renal cell carcinoma. The method was immunoSEQ multiplex PCR; TCRdb's version includes in-frame clones alone and lacks a portion of them. The sample contains more than 100,000 clones, around 89% of which appear only once. The specimen comprised blood, sampled from a patient whose treatment included radiotherapy and nephrectomy. The receptors derive from an older woman with renal cell carcinoma. Each CDR3 is given with its conserved first and last residue. The D gene is left open where the match is weak. Rows may omit the clone size; those that give it use once, few, many or a size class.

cdr3_aa cdr3_nt v_call clone_size d_call j_call
CASMWLAGGLVSPGELFF TGCGCCAGCATGTGGCTAGCGGGGGGCCTCGTCTCCCCCGGGGAGCTGTTTTTT TRBV5-1 - TRBD2 TRBJ2-2
CASSQAGTGGLYGYTF TGCGCCAGCAGCCAAGCCGGGACAGGGGGCCTTTATGGCTACACCTTC TRBV4-3 few TRBD1 TRBJ1-2
CASSLVQGSDSPLHF TGTGCCAGCAGCTTAGTGCAGGGTAGTGATTCACCCCTCCACTTT TRBV7-6 - - TRBJ1-6
CASSKVGDTTEAFF TGTGCCAGTAGTAAGGTGGGGGACACCACTGAAGCTTTCTTT TRBV19 few - TRBJ1-1
CASSPPLPSVADTQYF TGTGCCAGCTCACCACCGCTCCCTAGCGTGGCAGATACGCAGTATTTT TRBV18 - - TRBJ2-3
CASSSRGGGPNEKLFF TGTGCCAGCAGTTCTAGGGGCGGGGGTCCTAATGAAAAACTGTTTTTT TRBV28 - - TRBJ1-4
CASSFPGRRYEQYF TGTGCCAGCAGCTTTCCGGGACGACGCTACGAGCAGTACTTC TRBV7-8 - - TRBJ2-7
CASDRGGFGTGELFF TGTGCCAGCGACCGAGGGGGGTTCGGCACCGGGGAGCTGTTTTTT TRBV9 - - TRBJ2-2
CASSSPGPPSGNTIYF TGTGCCAGCAGTTCCCCAGGGCCCCCCTCTGGAAACACCATATATTTT TRBV28 once - TRBJ1-3
CASSVRDPQETQYF TGCGCCAGCAGCGTGCGGGACCCCCAAGAGACCCAGTACTTC TRBV5-1 few - TRBJ2-5
CSAGQNYGYTF TGCAGCGCGGGACAGAACTATGGCTACACCTTC TRBV29-1 - TRBD1 TRBJ1-2
CAISQYRGNNSPLHF TGTGCCATCAGCCAGTACAGGGGGAATAATTCACCCCTCCACTTT TRBV10-3 few TRBD1 TRBJ1-6
CASSLLGSDRPRSYTF TGTGCCAGCAGTTTATTGGGGTCGGACAGGCCTAGGAGCTACACCTTC TRBV27 - TRBD1 TRBJ1-2
CASSKDHLYEQYF TGTGCCAGCAGCAAAGACCATCTCTACGAGCAGTACTTC TRBV21-1 - - TRBJ2-7
CSVGGRGETQYF TGCAGCGTTGGGGGACGGGGGGAGACCCAGTACTTC TRBV29-1 - - TRBJ2-5
CASSPRGPGELFF TGTGCCAGCAGCCCCCGGGGCCCCGGGGAGCTGTTTTTT TRBV11-2 - - TRBJ2-2
CASNPRGRRNTEAFF TGTGCCAGCAACCCTCGAGGGCGGCGGAACACTGAAGCTTTCTTT TRBV12-1 - - TRBJ1-1